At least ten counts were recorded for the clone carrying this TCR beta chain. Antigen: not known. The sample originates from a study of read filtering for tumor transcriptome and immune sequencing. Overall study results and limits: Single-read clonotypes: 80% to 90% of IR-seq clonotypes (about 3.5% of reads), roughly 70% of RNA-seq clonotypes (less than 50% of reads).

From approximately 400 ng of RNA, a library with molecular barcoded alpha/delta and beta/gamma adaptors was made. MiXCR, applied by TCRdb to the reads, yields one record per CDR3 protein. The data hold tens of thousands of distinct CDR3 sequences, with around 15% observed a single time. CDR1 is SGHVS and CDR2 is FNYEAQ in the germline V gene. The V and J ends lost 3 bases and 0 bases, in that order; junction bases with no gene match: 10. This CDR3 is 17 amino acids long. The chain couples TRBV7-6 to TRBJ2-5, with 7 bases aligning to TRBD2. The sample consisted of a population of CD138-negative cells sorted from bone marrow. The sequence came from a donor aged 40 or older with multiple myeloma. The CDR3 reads CASSFGGRTLNQETQYF. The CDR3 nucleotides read TGTGCCAGCAGCTTCGGGGGGAGAACCTTAAACCAAGAGACCCAGTACTTC.